The present TCR beta chain was sequenced within a study of T cells in Graves' hyperthyroidism and ophthalmopathy. The wider study: It was at initial diagnosis, before any treatment, that peripheral blood was collected.

Study-wide results and caveats: Ophthalmopathy stood apart from stable hyperthyroidism in a 13 V-J model.

RNA transcripts gave rise to amplified TCR beta CDR3 regions. The primer set for the first-round RT-PCR of the TCR CDR3 was HTBI. From the multiplex PCR reads, TCRdb called clonotypes with MiXCR, one entry per CDR3 protein. The table records some 650,000 distinct CDR3 sequences, about a sixth of them present only once. Concerning this clonotype itself: The target antigen is unknown.

The CDR3 is 14 amino acids. Trimming removed 2 bases from V and 0 bases from J, with 10 bases in between. From germline, CDR1 is DFQATT and CDR2 SNEGSKA (reference sequence). Duration under 3 months, a NOSPECS grade of at least 4, and a Clinical Activity Score of at least 3 characterized the ophthalmopathy patients. On the basis of clinical symptoms, serum thyroxine and TRAb, thyroid ultrasound and orbital computed tomography, diagnoses were made. Sequencing used blood. This sequence joins TRBV20-1 and TRBJ1-2; no definite D call. The TCR originated in a woman aged 40 to 50 with Graves' ophthalmopathy. The CDR3 sequence is CSARTRLTNYGYTF. The CDR3 DNA reads TGCAGTGCTAGAACAAGACTAACTAACTATGGCTACACCTTC.